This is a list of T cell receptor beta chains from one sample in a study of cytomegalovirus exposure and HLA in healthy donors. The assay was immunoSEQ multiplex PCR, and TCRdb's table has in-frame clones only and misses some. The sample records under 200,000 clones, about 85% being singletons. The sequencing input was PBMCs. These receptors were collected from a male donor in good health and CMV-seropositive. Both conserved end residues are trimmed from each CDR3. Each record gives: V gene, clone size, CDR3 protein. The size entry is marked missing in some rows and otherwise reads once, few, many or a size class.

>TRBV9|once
ASSVDGTGLGSTEAF
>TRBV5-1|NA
ASSLFRDSSSTDTQY
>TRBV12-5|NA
ASGLLLAGDPYNEQF
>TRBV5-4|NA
ASRTSGSSETQY
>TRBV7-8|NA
ASSLPIQGAGQPQH
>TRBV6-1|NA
ASAQNSGNTIY
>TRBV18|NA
ASSPRGGEINQPQH
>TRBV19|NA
ASSIDRGRTEAF
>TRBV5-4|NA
ASSLASGGGIYEQY
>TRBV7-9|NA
ASSYETGGATGRNYGYT
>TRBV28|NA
AIRQAYEQY
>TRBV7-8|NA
ASGRGQGVKTEAF
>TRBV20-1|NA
SARGGFGAF
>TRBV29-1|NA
SVEVSGSAKNIQY
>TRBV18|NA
ASSVTGGTDTQY
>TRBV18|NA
ASSPDRAYGYT
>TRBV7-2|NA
ASSTTSGGTPYEQY
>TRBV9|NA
ASSVARGGGEKLF
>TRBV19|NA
ASSSLGGPYEQY
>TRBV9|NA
ASSPRESPLF
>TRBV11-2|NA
ASSLEPGVNQPQH
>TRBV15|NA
ATSGGESYNEQF
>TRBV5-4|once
ASSLESALLRDTDTQY